This record concerns one T cell receptor beta chain sequence. The data belong to a study of blood T cell repertoires in COVID-19. Individuals drawn from under 30 US areas were roughly 18 to 95 years old. Looked up from germline, CDR1 is LNHDA and CDR2 is SQIVND (reference sequence). The CDR3 consists of 16 residues. V lost 3 bases, J lost 6 bases, and 9 bases stayed unmatched. TCRdb's table, derived via immunoSEQ multiplex PCR, lists solely in-frame clones and lacks some. The data contain a few hundred thousand clones, 91% of them singletons. The sample was PBMCs or T cells enriched from blood (not recorded which). The chain joins TRBV19 to TRBJ2-7; 12 positions agree with TRBD1. The receptor was isolated from a human donor in a cohort exposed to, infected with or recovered from COVID-19 (not recorded which). The donor label of this sample is uncertain. The CDR3 DNA follows: TGTGCCAGTAGTATTATACCGGGACAGGGGGCGCGCGAGCAGTACTTC. Translating it yields CASSIIPGQGAREQYF.